This T cell receptor beta chain was sequenced for a study of vaccination effects on CD4 cells after COVID-19. Across the whole study: Subjects were given two BNT162b2 or mRNA-1273 vaccine doses.

Details on this clone: Its antigen remains unidentified.

CDR3 size: 15 residues. The V end was cut by 3 bases, the J end by 6 bases, with 15 bases between. CDR1 and CDR2 (germline): MNHEY, SMNVEV (reference sequence). Pools of viral peptides were used by the ViraFEST assay to expand antigen-specific CD4+ T cells ahead of sequencing. Subsequent to a culture period of around eleven days, CD4+ T cells were isolated. PCR showed that the person got SARS-CoV-2 infection at some point between March and December 2020. PBMC were cultured at a few million per well with around 10 IU/ml IL-2 and about 9.2 ug/ml peptides. The authors replaced half the medium with IL-2 medium on days 3 and 7. The protocol was immunoSEQ multiplex PCR, while the TCRdb copy is restricted to in-frame clones and leaves out a portion. The sample lists 30,000 to 35,000 clones, approximately 72% seen once, with about 29% in the top ten.

The sequence was obtained from a human donor who had a prior SARS-CoV-2 infection. The sequenced sample was CD4+ T cells from PBMCs cultured with a peptide pool, obtained before COVID-19 vaccination. J is TRBJ2-1 and V is TRBV27; the D gene could be TRBD1 or TRBD2 (6 bases each). CDR3 loop: CASSFRGADSNEQFF. As DNA, the CDR3 is TGTGCCAGCAGTTTTAGGGGGGCGGATAGCAATGAGCAGTTCTTC.